This T cell receptor beta chain was sequenced for a study of T cells in narcolepsy. Findings of the study overall: Autoreactive clonotypes reportedly recurred in blood of same and different patients, not controls.

Germline V gives CDR1 MNHNY, CDR2 SVGAGI (reference sequence). V shed 7 bases and J shed 3 bases, with 12 bases lying between them. The length of the CDR3 is 13 residues. Comments on this clone: The antigen is unknown.

The table came from immunoSEQ multiplex PCR; TCRdb's copy has only in-frame clones and leaves some out. The sample includes 25,000 to 35,000 clones, 79% of them seen just once. The receptor comes from a human donor in good health. Input material: memory (CD45RA-) CD4+ T cells from blood. The chain couples TRBV6-6 to TRBJ1-1; tentative D call: TRBD1 (5 bases). Here the CDR3 reads CASKKEGYTEAFF. The CDR3 nucleotides are TGTGCCAGCAAAAAGGAGGGGTACACTGAAGCTTTCTTT.